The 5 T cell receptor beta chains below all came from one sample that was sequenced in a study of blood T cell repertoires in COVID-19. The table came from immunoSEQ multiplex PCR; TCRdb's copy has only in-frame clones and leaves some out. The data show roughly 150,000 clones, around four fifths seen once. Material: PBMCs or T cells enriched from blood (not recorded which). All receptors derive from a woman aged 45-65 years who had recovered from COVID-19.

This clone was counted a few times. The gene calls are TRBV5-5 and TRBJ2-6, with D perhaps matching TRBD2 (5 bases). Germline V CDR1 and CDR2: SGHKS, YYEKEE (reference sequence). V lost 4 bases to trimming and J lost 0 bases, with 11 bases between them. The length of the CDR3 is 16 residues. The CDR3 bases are TGTGCCAGCAGCCCACGTGGGAGCTCTGGGGCCAACGTCCTGACTTTC. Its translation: CASSPRGSSGANVLTF.

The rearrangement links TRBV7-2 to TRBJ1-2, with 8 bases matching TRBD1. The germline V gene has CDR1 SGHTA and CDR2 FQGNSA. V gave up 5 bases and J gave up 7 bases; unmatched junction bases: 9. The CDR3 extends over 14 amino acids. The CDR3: CASSAWGQVVGYTF. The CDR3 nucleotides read TGTGCCAGCAGCGCCTGGGGACAGGTGGTTGGCTACACCTTC.

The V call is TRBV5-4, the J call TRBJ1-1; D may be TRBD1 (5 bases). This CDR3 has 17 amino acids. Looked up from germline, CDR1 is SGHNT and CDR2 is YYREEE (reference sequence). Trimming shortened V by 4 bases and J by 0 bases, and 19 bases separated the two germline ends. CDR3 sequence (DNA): TGTGCCAGCAGCCGAGACGGGACCGGGAGCATGAACACTGAAGCTTTCTTT. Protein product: CASSRDGTGSMNTEAFF.

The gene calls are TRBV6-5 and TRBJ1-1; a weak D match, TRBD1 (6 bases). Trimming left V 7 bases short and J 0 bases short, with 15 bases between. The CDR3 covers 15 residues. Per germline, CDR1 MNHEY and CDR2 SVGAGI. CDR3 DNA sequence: TGTGCCAGCACCTCCCCGACAGGCTTGAACACTGAAGCTTTCTTT. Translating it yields CASTSPTGLNTEAFF.

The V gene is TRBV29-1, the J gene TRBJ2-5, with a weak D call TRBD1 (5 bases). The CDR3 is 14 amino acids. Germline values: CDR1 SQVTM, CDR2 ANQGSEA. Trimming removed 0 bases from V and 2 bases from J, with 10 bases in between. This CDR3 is CSVEEMDKQETQYF. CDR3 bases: TGCAGCGTTGAAGAAATGGACAAACAAGAGACCCAGTACTTC. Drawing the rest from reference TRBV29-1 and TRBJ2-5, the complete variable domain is SAVISQKPSRDICQRGTSLTIQCQVDSQVTMMFWYRQQPGQSLTLIATANQGSEATYESGFVIDKFPISRPNLTFSTLTVSNMSPEDSSIYLCSVEEMDKQETQYFGPGTRLLVL.